This is a list of T cell receptor beta chains from one sample in a study of blood T cell repertoires in COVID-19. TCRdb's copy holds only in-frame clones and misses some; the assay was immunoSEQ multiplex PCR. Of more than 150,000 clones in the sample, about nine tenths were seen once. Input material: peripheral blood. These receptors came from a man between 65 and 80 years old with active or convalescent COVID-19. Both conserved end residues are part of each CDR3. Each record gives: CDR3 DNA, CDR3 protein, clone size, D gene, V gene, J gene. D genes are given only for firm matches. Expanded clones are given a class, and other clones once, few, many or no size at all.

CDR3 DNA: TGTGCCAGCAGCCCGTACTACGAGCAGTACTTC; CDR3 protein: CASSPYYEQYF; clone size: NA; D gene: NA; V gene: TRBV11-2; J gene: TRBJ2-7
CDR3 DNA: TGTGCCAGTAGTACCCGACGGACAGGGGGCAATGGCTACACCTTC; CDR3 protein: CASSTRRTGGNGYTF; clone size: NA; D gene: TRBD1; V gene: TRBV19; J gene: TRBJ1-2
CDR3 DNA: TGTGCCAGCAGGCGGGGGGGCCTAGCTCAGGAGACCCAGTACTTC; CDR3 protein: CASRRGGLAQETQYF; clone size: NA; D gene: TRBD2; V gene: TRBV7-9; J gene: TRBJ2-5
CDR3 DNA: TGTGCCAGCAGGGTACCGGGATCCTATTACAATGAGCAGTTCTTC; CDR3 protein: CASRVPGSYYNEQFF; clone size: NA; D gene: NA; V gene: TRBV28; J gene: TRBJ2-1
CDR3 DNA: TGTGCCAGTAGTATCTCCTCCATCGGGGCTAATGAAAAACTGTTTTTT; CDR3 protein: CASSISSIGANEKLFF; clone size: NA; D gene: NA; V gene: TRBV19; J gene: TRBJ1-4
CDR3 DNA: TGTGCCAGCACCGGGACAGGATATGGCTACACCTTC; CDR3 protein: CASTGTGYGYTF; clone size: once; D gene: TRBD1; V gene: TRBV12-3/TRBV12-4; J gene: TRBJ1-2
CDR3 DNA: TGCGCCAGCAGCCAAGAGCGGGGGAACACTGAAGCTTTCTTT; CDR3 protein: CASSQERGNTEAFF; clone size: NA; D gene: NA; V gene: TRBV4-1; J gene: TRBJ1-1
CDR3 DNA: TGTGCCAGCAGAAAGACAGGGGGCGTGAGATGGGTCGGGGAGGAGACCCAGTACTTC; CDR3 protein: CASRKTGGVRWVGEETQYF; clone size: NA; D gene: TRBD1; V gene: TRBV28; J gene: TRBJ2-5
CDR3 DNA: TGCAGCGTTGTTGGGCTAGCATCTGTCACAGATACGCAGTATTTT; CDR3 protein: CSVVGLASVTDTQYF; clone size: NA; D gene: NA; V gene: TRBV29-1; J gene: TRBJ2-3
CDR3 DNA: TGTGCCAGCAGTGAAGAGGAGGGCCAGCAAGAGACCCAGTACTTC; CDR3 protein: CASSEEEGQQETQYF; clone size: NA; D gene: NA; V gene: TRBV2; J gene: TRBJ2-5
CDR3 DNA: TGTGCCAGCAGCTTTAGGCTAGCGGAAGAGACCCAGTACTTC; CDR3 protein: CASSFRLAEETQYF; clone size: NA; D gene: TRBD2; V gene: TRBV11-2; J gene: TRBJ2-5
CDR3 DNA: TGTGCCAGCAGCCGCGGGACAGGGCTTGGGGAGACCCAGTACTTC; CDR3 protein: CASSRGTGLGETQYF; clone size: NA; D gene: TRBD1; V gene: TRBV3-1/TRBV3-2; J gene: TRBJ2-5
CDR3 DNA: TGTGCCATCAGTGATTGGGGACAGGGGAGTTCACCCCTCCACTTT; CDR3 protein: CAISDWGQGSSPLHF; clone size: NA; D gene: TRBD1; V gene: TRBV10-3; J gene: TRBJ1-6
CDR3 DNA: TGTGCCAGCAGCTTAGTCACTGGGACAGGGCTTAAACTGTTTTTT; CDR3 protein: CASSLVTGTGLKLFF; clone size: NA; D gene: TRBD1; V gene: TRBV7-6; J gene: TRBJ1-4
CDR3 DNA: TGTGCCAGTAGTATCGTTCCGGGACAGATTAAGGAGACCCAGTACTTC; CDR3 protein: CASSIVPGQIKETQYF; clone size: NA; D gene: TRBD1; V gene: TRBV19; J gene: TRBJ2-5
CDR3 DNA: TGTGCCAGTAGTATCCTGGACAGGGGGGACGAGCAGTACTTC; CDR3 protein: CASSILDRGDEQYF; clone size: NA; D gene: TRBD1; V gene: TRBV19; J gene: TRBJ2-7
CDR3 DNA: TGTGCCACCAGCAGAACTCCGGGGACAGGGGCCGAAGGGGCCAACGTCCTGACTTTC; CDR3 protein: CATSRTPGTGAEGANVLTF; clone size: once; D gene: TRBD1; V gene: TRBV15; J gene: TRBJ2-6
CDR3 DNA: TGCGCCAGCAGCTCAAGATATGCGCAGGGGAGCACCGGGGAGCTGTTTTTT; CDR3 protein: CASSSRYAQGSTGELFF; clone size: few; D gene: NA; V gene: TRBV4-3; J gene: TRBJ2-2
CDR3 DNA: TGTGCCAGCAGTTACAGTCATCTCCAAGAGACCCAGTACTTC; CDR3 protein: CASSYSHLQETQYF; clone size: few; D gene: NA; V gene: TRBV7-9; J gene: TRBJ2-5
CDR3 DNA: TGTGCCAGCTCAGCCCCGTCAGTCCGACCGGGAGAAAAACTGTTTTTT; CDR3 protein: CASSAPSVRPGEKLFF; clone size: NA; D gene: NA; V gene: TRBV18; J gene: TRBJ1-4
CDR3 DNA: TGTGCCAGTGGGAGGTTAGGGGTCTATGGCTACACCTTC; CDR3 protein: CASGRLGVYGYTF; clone size: NA; D gene: NA; V gene: TRBV9; J gene: TRBJ1-2
CDR3 DNA: TGTGCCAGCAGTTACTCGGGGCCTAGCGGATCCTACGAGCAGTACTTC; CDR3 protein: CASSYSGPSGSYEQYF; clone size: once; D gene: TRBD2; V gene: TRBV6-6; J gene: TRBJ2-7
CDR3 DNA: TGCGCCAGCAACTGGGGGGACTCAAACTCCTACGAGCAGTACTTC; CDR3 protein: CASNWGDSNSYEQYF; clone size: NA; D gene: NA; V gene: TRBV5-1; J gene: TRBJ2-7
CDR3 DNA: TGTGCCAGCACCCAAGGCAGGGGGATGACTAATGAAAAACTGTTTTTT; CDR3 protein: CASTQGRGMTNEKLFF; clone size: NA; D gene: TRBD1; V gene: TRBV7-9; J gene: TRBJ1-4
CDR3 DNA: TGTGCCAGCAGTGAACAGGGGTTAGCCAAAAACATTCAGTACTTC; CDR3 protein: CASSEQGLAKNIQYF; clone size: NA; D gene: NA; V gene: TRBV2; J gene: TRBJ2-4
CDR3 DNA: TGTGCCAGCTGTCAGGCCCCTTCTGGGGCCAACGTCCTGACTTTC; CDR3 protein: CASCQAPSGANVLTF; clone size: once; D gene: NA; V gene: TRBV6-5; J gene: TRBJ2-6
CDR3 DNA: TGCGCCAGCAGCCCGGGGACAGGTAATGAAAAACTGTTTTTT; CDR3 protein: CASSPGTGNEKLFF; clone size: NA; D gene: TRBD1; V gene: TRBV5-1; J gene: TRBJ1-4
CDR3 DNA: TGTGCCAGTAGCCCCGGGGGGAGCGGGGCAGATACGCAGTATTTT; CDR3 protein: CASSPGGSGADTQYF; clone size: NA; D gene: TRBD2; V gene: TRBV19; J gene: TRBJ2-3
CDR3 DNA: TGCGCCAGCAGCTCCACAGGGATAAGGCCCACAGATACGCAGTATTTT; CDR3 protein: CASSSTGIRPTDTQYF; clone size: NA; D gene: NA; V gene: TRBV5-1; J gene: TRBJ2-3
CDR3 DNA: TGTGCCACCAGTGGCCCGGGACTTCAAGCTTTCTTT; CDR3 protein: CATSGPGLQAFF; clone size: NA; D gene: NA; V gene: TRBV24-1; J gene: TRBJ1-1
CDR3 DNA: TGTGCCAGCAGCCCACTAGGCACAGATACGCAGTATTTT; CDR3 protein: CASSPLGTDTQYF; clone size: NA; D gene: NA; V gene: TRBV5-5; J gene: TRBJ2-3
CDR3 DNA: TGTGCCACCCAAGGGGGCAATCAGCCCCAGCATTTT; CDR3 protein: CATQGGNQPQHF; clone size: once; D gene: NA; V gene: TRBV28; J gene: TRBJ1-5
CDR3 DNA: TGCGCCAGCAGACCCGGGACAGCGACAACAGATACGCAGTATTTT; CDR3 protein: CASRPGTATTDTQYF; clone size: once; D gene: TRBD1; V gene: TRBV10-2; J gene: TRBJ2-3
CDR3 DNA: TGCAGCGTTAATGGGGGGGGCACTGAAGCTTTCTTT; CDR3 protein: CSVNGGGTEAFF; clone size: NA; D gene: NA; V gene: TRBV29-1; J gene: TRBJ1-1
CDR3 DNA: TGTGCCAGCTCACCCTTGCGGGGACAGGGGTTCAGAGCAAATGAGCAGTTCTTC; CDR3 protein: CASSPLRGQGFRANEQFF; clone size: few; D gene: TRBD1; V gene: TRBV18; J gene: TRBJ2-1
CDR3 DNA: TGTGCCACCAGCAGAGATGGCCCCTGGGAAAAACTGTTTTTT; CDR3 protein: CATSRDGPWEKLFF; clone size: many; D gene: NA; V gene: TRBV15; J gene: TRBJ1-4
CDR3 DNA: TGCGCCAGCAGCTTCCAAGCGGGGAGGGCCTACGAGCAGTACTTC; CDR3 protein: CASSFQAGRAYEQYF; clone size: few; D gene: TRBD2; V gene: TRBV5-1; J gene: TRBJ2-7
CDR3 DNA: TGTGCCAGCAGTTACGGGTCGGGAGAATCCTACGAGCAGTACTTC; CDR3 protein: CASSYGSGESYEQYF; clone size: many; D gene: NA; V gene: TRBV6-2/TRBV6-3; J gene: TRBJ2-7
CDR3 DNA: TGCAGTGCTAGTCAGGGGGCAATTTATTCTGAAGCTTTCTTT; CDR3 protein: CSASQGAIYSEAFF; clone size: NA; D gene: TRBD1; V gene: TRBV20-1; J gene: TRBJ1-1
CDR3 DNA: TGTGCCACCAGCAGAGATCAAAGGAGAGCTTTCTTT; CDR3 protein: CATSRDQRRAFF; clone size: NA; D gene: NA; V gene: TRBV15; J gene: TRBJ1-1
CDR3 DNA: TGTGCCAGTAGTATTCAGGGTGCAGATACGCAGTATTTT; CDR3 protein: CASSIQGADTQYF; clone size: NA; D gene: NA; V gene: TRBV19; J gene: TRBJ2-3
CDR3 DNA: TGTGCCAGCAATGGCAGACGGGTTAACTATGGCTACACCTTC; CDR3 protein: CASNGRRVNYGYTF; clone size: NA; D gene: NA; V gene: TRBV6-5; J gene: TRBJ1-2
CDR3 DNA: TGTGCCACCAGCAGAGACAGCGGATATGGCTACACCTTC; CDR3 protein: CATSRDSGYGYTF; clone size: few; D gene: NA; V gene: TRBV15; J gene: TRBJ1-2
CDR3 DNA: TGTGCCAGCAGTCCCACTAGCGGGGGGCCCTTGAACACCGGGGAGCTGTTTTTT; CDR3 protein: CASSPTSGGPLNTGELFF; clone size: once; D gene: TRBD2; V gene: TRBV27; J gene: TRBJ2-2